This TCR beta chain originates from a study of cytomegalovirus exposure and HLA in healthy donors. PCR involved 60 Vbeta and 13 Jbeta primers. Data came from immunoSEQ multiplex PCR; TCRdb stores just in-frame clones and leaves some out. The sample includes 150,000 to 200,000 clones, around 82% seen only once; the top ten take about 0.25%. Germline loops: CDR1 WNHNN, CDR2 SYGVQD (reference sequence). CDR3 length: 15 residues. The J segment lost 6 bases and the V segment lost 3 bases, leaving 8 bases of the junction unmatched. The gene calls are TRBV10-1 and TRBJ2-3, with 8 bases lining up with TRBD2. The TCR comes from a boy aged 5-17 years in good health and CMV-seronegative. Material: PBMCs. Here the CDR3 reads CASSESTGGPDTQYF. The CDR3 DNA sequence: TGCGCCAGCAGTGAATCGACGGGGGGGCCCGATACGCAGTATTTT.